The rows below give T cell receptor beta chains drawn from one sample of a study of cytomegalovirus exposure and HLA in healthy donors. Clones were sequenced by immunoSEQ multiplex PCR, and TCRdb holds only the in-frame ones, with some missing. The profile shows about 210,000 clones, approximately 90% of them singletons. Sample: PBMCs. Every receptor here comes from a boy aged 2 to 10 in good health and CMV-seronegative. The CDR3 runs from the conserved cysteine through the conserved F or W. Each record gives: CDR3 DNA, CDR3 protein, V gene, clone size, D gene, J gene, CDR3 length. A D gene is named only where the DNA matches it firmly. Size is omitted from some rows. Given values are once, few, many or a class for expanded clones.

CDR3 DNA: TGTGCCAGCAGATCGACGGGTAATCAGCCCCAGCATTTT
CDR3 protein: CASRSTGNQPQHF
V gene: TRBV6-5
clone size: .
D gene: .
J gene: TRBJ1-5
CDR3 length: 13

CDR3 DNA: TGTGCCAGCAGCAACACCGAAAGCGGGAGGGTAGATACGCAGTATTTT
CDR3 protein: CASSNTESGRVDTQYF
V gene: TRBV5-6
clone size: .
D gene: TRBD2
J gene: TRBJ2-3
CDR3 length: 16

CDR3 DNA: TGTGCCAGCTCACCAGAGACAGGGTCTTCACCCCTCCACTTT
CDR3 protein: CASSPETGSSPLHF
V gene: TRBV18
clone size: .
D gene: TRBD1
J gene: TRBJ1-6
CDR3 length: 14

CDR3 DNA: TGTGCCATCAGTGAGTCAGCGAGGACAGTTAATTCACCCCTCCACTTT
CDR3 protein: CAISESARTVNSPLHF
V gene: TRBV10-3
clone size: few
D gene: .
J gene: TRBJ1-6
CDR3 length: 16

CDR3 DNA: TGTGCCAGCACCCAGTGGGGGGAAAGCACAGATACGCAGCATTTT
CDR3 protein: CASTQWGESTDTQHF
V gene: TRBV21-1
clone size: .
D gene: .
J gene: TRBJ1-5
CDR3 length: 15

CDR3 DNA: TGCAGCGCCTCCGGTGGGGGGGCCTACGAGCAGTACTTC
CDR3 protein: CSASGGGAYEQYF
V gene: TRBV29-1
clone size: .
D gene: TRBD2
J gene: TRBJ2-7
CDR3 length: 13

CDR3 DNA: TGTGCCAGCACCGCGACAGGGCCCTCCTACGAGCAGTACTTC
CDR3 protein: CASTATGPSYEQYF
V gene: TRBV7-8
clone size: .
D gene: TRBD1
J gene: TRBJ2-7
CDR3 length: 14

CDR3 DNA: TGTGCCAGCAGCTTGTCTGGCGGGGTGGGGGATACGCAGTATTTT
CDR3 protein: CASSLSGGVGDTQYF
V gene: TRBV7-2
clone size: .
D gene: .
J gene: TRBJ2-3
CDR3 length: 15

CDR3 DNA: TGTGCCTGGACAGACACCGGGGAGCTGTTTTTT
CDR3 protein: CAWTDTGELFF
V gene: TRBV30
clone size: .
D gene: .
J gene: TRBJ2-2
CDR3 length: 11

CDR3 DNA: TGTGCCAGCAGCTCGCCGGAGGGTAATTCACCCCTCCACTTT
CDR3 protein: CASSSPEGNSPLHF
V gene: TRBV7-9
clone size: .
D gene: .
J gene: TRBJ1-6
CDR3 length: 14

CDR3 DNA: TGTGCCAGCAGGGGACTAGCGGAGAGCTCCTACGAGCAGTACTTC
CDR3 protein: CASRGLAESSYEQYF
V gene: TRBV7-9
clone size: .
D gene: TRBD2
J gene: TRBJ2-7
CDR3 length: 15

CDR3 DNA: TGTGCCAGTAGTGGCGGGACAGGCCCGTACGAGCAGTACTTC
CDR3 protein: CASSGGTGPYEQYF
V gene: TRBV19
clone size: .
D gene: TRBD1
J gene: TRBJ2-7
CDR3 length: 14

CDR3 DNA: TGTGCCATCAGTGAGTGGGTTCGTGGTCCAGCGGGAGACTCCTACGAGCAGTACTTC
CDR3 protein: CAISEWVRGPAGDSYEQYF
V gene: TRBV10-3
clone size: few
D gene: TRBD2
J gene: TRBJ2-7
CDR3 length: 19

CDR3 DNA: TGCGCCAGCAGCCGGAGGGGGACTAGCGGGGGGAATGAGCAGTTCTTC
CDR3 protein: CASSRRGTSGGNEQFF
V gene: TRBV5-1
clone size: .
D gene: TRBD2
J gene: TRBJ2-1
CDR3 length: 16

CDR3 DNA: TGCGCCAGCAGCCCGTCTGGTGACAGGGGAGGCGGGGAGCTGTTTTTT
CDR3 protein: CASSPSGDRGGGELFF
V gene: TRBV5-1
clone size: once
D gene: TRBD1
J gene: TRBJ2-2
CDR3 length: 16

CDR3 DNA: TGTGCCAGCAGTGACGGACAGGGACTGTTTTTT
CDR3 protein: CASSDGQGLFF
V gene: TRBV27
clone size: .
D gene: TRBD1
J gene: TRBJ1-4
CDR3 length: 11

CDR3 DNA: TGCGCCAGCAGCTTGGAACCGGGACAGGGGGTTTACGAGCAGTACTTC
CDR3 protein: CASSLEPGQGVYEQYF
V gene: TRBV5-1
clone size: .
D gene: TRBD1
J gene: TRBJ2-7
CDR3 length: 16

CDR3 DNA: TGTGCCAGCAGTTCAGGCGAGCAGTACTTC
CDR3 protein: CASSSGEQYF
V gene: TRBV6-1
clone size: .
D gene: .
J gene: TRBJ2-7
CDR3 length: 10

CDR3 DNA: TGTGCCAGCAGCTTAGGGACAGCTTTTTGGACTGAAGCTTTCTTT
CDR3 protein: CASSLGTAFWTEAFF
V gene: TRBV7-8
clone size: .
D gene: .
J gene: TRBJ1-1
CDR3 length: 15

CDR3 DNA: TGTGCCAGCAGTGAACAGGAGGCGGTAGGAACTGAAGCTTTCTTT
CDR3 protein: CASSEQEAVGTEAFF
V gene: TRBV6-1
clone size: .
D gene: .
J gene: TRBJ1-1
CDR3 length: 15

CDR3 DNA: TGTGCCAGCAGTGAAGGAGGCAGGGTTCTCTATGGCTACACCTTC
CDR3 protein: CASSEGGRVLYGYTF
V gene: TRBV6-1
clone size: .
D gene: .
J gene: TRBJ1-2
CDR3 length: 15

CDR3 DNA: TGTGCCAGCAGCTTAGCGGTCCCCGCGACGGGCAATGAGCAGTTCTTC
CDR3 protein: CASSLAVPATGNEQFF
V gene: TRBV7-6
clone size: .
D gene: .
J gene: TRBJ2-1
CDR3 length: 16

CDR3 DNA: TGTGCCAGCAGCTCTGGGAGGGCCGATCAGCCCCAGCATTTT
CDR3 protein: CASSSGRADQPQHF
V gene: TRBV7-9
clone size: .
D gene: .
J gene: TRBJ1-5
CDR3 length: 14

CDR3 DNA: TGTGCCAGCAGCCCCCTAGGAATGAACACTGAAGCTTTCTTT
CDR3 protein: CASSPLGMNTEAFF
V gene: TRBV6-5
clone size: .
D gene: .
J gene: TRBJ1-1
CDR3 length: 14

CDR3 DNA: TGTGCCAGCAGTACCGGGACTTCCTTAGGTGAGCAGTACTTC
CDR3 protein: CASSTGTSLGEQYF
V gene: TRBV11-2
clone size: .
D gene: .
J gene: TRBJ2-7
CDR3 length: 14

CDR3 DNA: TGTGCCAGCAGCGATCAGGGCCCTGGGGCCAACGTCCTGACTTTC
CDR3 protein: CASSDQGPGANVLTF
V gene: TRBV7-9
clone size: .
D gene: .
J gene: TRBJ2-6
CDR3 length: 15

CDR3 DNA: TGTGCCAGCAGTGAATTAGCGGGAGTGCATTTCAATGAGCAGTTCTTC
CDR3 protein: CASSELAGVHFNEQFF
V gene: TRBV6-1
clone size: .
D gene: TRBD2
J gene: TRBJ2-1
CDR3 length: 16

CDR3 DNA: TGTGCCAGCAGTGAATCCGCGGGGACAGCGAATTCACCCCTCCACTTT
CDR3 protein: CASSESAGTANSPLHF
V gene: TRBV25-1
clone size: .
D gene: TRBD1
J gene: TRBJ1-6
CDR3 length: 16

CDR3 DNA: TGTGCCAGCAGTTTAGCGGGTTTATCCTACAATGAGCAGTTCTTC
CDR3 protein: CASSLAGLSYNEQFF
V gene: TRBV27
clone size: .
D gene: .
J gene: TRBJ2-1
CDR3 length: 15

CDR3 DNA: TGTGCCAGCAGCTTAGGGGATAGGGCGGCTTTCTTT
CDR3 protein: CASSLGDRAAFF
V gene: TRBV5-6
clone size: .
D gene: .
J gene: TRBJ1-1
CDR3 length: 12

CDR3 DNA: TGTGCCAGCAGCGCTCGGTTGGGCCGGGGAACTAACTATGGCTACACCTTC
CDR3 protein: CASSARLGRGTNYGYTF
V gene: TRBV5-4
clone size: .
D gene: .
J gene: TRBJ1-2
CDR3 length: 17

CDR3 DNA: TGTGCCAGCTCCCCGAGAGAGACGGGGAACACCGGGGAGCTGTTTTTT
CDR3 protein: CASSPRETGNTGELFF
V gene: TRBV5-4
clone size: .
D gene: .
J gene: TRBJ2-2
CDR3 length: 16

CDR3 DNA: TGTGCCAGTAGTATTCTTTGGGGACAGTTGAATGAGCAGTTCTTC
CDR3 protein: CASSILWGQLNEQFF
V gene: TRBV19
clone size: once
D gene: TRBD1
J gene: TRBJ2-1
CDR3 length: 15

CDR3 DNA: TGTGCCAGCACCCCGCCCAGGGTATATAGCAATCAGCCCCAGCATTTT
CDR3 protein: CASTPPRVYSNQPQHF
V gene: TRBV28
clone size: .
D gene: .
J gene: TRBJ1-5
CDR3 length: 16

CDR3 DNA: TGTGCCAGCAGCGTAGGACTAGCGGGAGGTCACGAGCAGTACTTC
CDR3 protein: CASSVGLAGGHEQYF
V gene: TRBV9
clone size: .
D gene: TRBD2
J gene: TRBJ2-7
CDR3 length: 15

CDR3 DNA: TGTGCCAGCAGTCCCACAGGGAACTATGGCTACACCTTC
CDR3 protein: CASSPTGNYGYTF
V gene: TRBV27
clone size: .
D gene: .
J gene: TRBJ1-2
CDR3 length: 13

CDR3 DNA: TGTGCCAGCAGCCCCCGCCCGTTGGCAGGGCCCTCCCATACGCAGTATTTT
CDR3 protein: CASSPRPLAGPSHTQYF
V gene: TRBV13
clone size: .
D gene: .
J gene: TRBJ2-3
CDR3 length: 17

CDR3 DNA: TGCGCCAGCAGCTTGGAACAGACTACCGACGGCTACACCTTC
CDR3 protein: CASSLEQTTDGYTF
V gene: TRBV5-1
clone size: .
D gene: .
J gene: TRBJ1-2
CDR3 length: 14

CDR3 DNA: TGTGCCAGCAGCTTCTCGACAGGCGACATGAACACTGAAGCTTTCTTT
CDR3 protein: CASSFSTGDMNTEAFF
V gene: TRBV5-4
clone size: .
D gene: .
J gene: TRBJ1-1
CDR3 length: 16

CDR3 DNA: TGTGCCTGGAAGGCCAGGGACTACACTAATGAAAAACTGTTTTTT
CDR3 protein: CAWKARDYTNEKLFF
V gene: TRBV30
clone size: .
D gene: .
J gene: TRBJ1-4
CDR3 length: 15

CDR3 DNA: TGTGCCAGTAGGATTACGACAGGGTATTCTGGAAACACCATATATTTT
CDR3 protein: CASRITTGYSGNTIYF
V gene: TRBV19
clone size: .
D gene: TRBD1
J gene: TRBJ1-3
CDR3 length: 16

CDR3 DNA: TGTGCCAGCAGCCCACCGGGGGCTAGCGGGAGTGAGACCCAGTACTTC
CDR3 protein: CASSPPGASGSETQYF
V gene: TRBV7-2
clone size: .
D gene: TRBD2
J gene: TRBJ2-5
CDR3 length: 16

CDR3 DNA: TGTGCCAGCAGCGTACAGGGGGGAGGCTATGGCTACACCTTC
CDR3 protein: CASSVQGGGYGYTF
V gene: TRBV5-4
clone size: .
D gene: TRBD1
J gene: TRBJ1-2
CDR3 length: 14

CDR3 DNA: TGCGCCAGCAGCTTGGAGGGGGAGATCTATGGCTACACCTTC
CDR3 protein: CASSLEGEIYGYTF
V gene: TRBV5-1
clone size: .
D gene: .
J gene: TRBJ1-2
CDR3 length: 14

CDR3 DNA: TGTGCCAGCAGTGGCCATAACAGGGGACCCAATTCACCCCTCCACTTT
CDR3 protein: CASSGHNRGPNSPLHF
V gene: TRBV25-1
clone size: .
D gene: TRBD1
J gene: TRBJ1-6
CDR3 length: 16

CDR3 DNA: TGTGCCAGCACTTCGTGGGCCGGCGATGAGCAGTTCTTC
CDR3 protein: CASTSWAGDEQFF
V gene: TRBV6-1
clone size: few
D gene: .
J gene: TRBJ2-1
CDR3 length: 13

CDR3 DNA: TGTGCCAGCAGGAGACAGGTCGTGGAGACCCAGTACTTC
CDR3 protein: CASRRQVVETQYF
V gene: TRBV27
clone size: .
D gene: .
J gene: TRBJ2-5
CDR3 length: 13

CDR3 DNA: TGTGCCACCAGCAGAGGACCGGGAACTGAAGCTTTCTTT
CDR3 protein: CATSRGPGTEAFF
V gene: TRBV15
clone size: .
D gene: .
J gene: TRBJ1-1
CDR3 length: 13

CDR3 DNA: TGTGCCAGCTCACCCCTACACCTACTACAGGGACATAATTCACCCCTCCACTTT
CDR3 protein: CASSPLHLLQGHNSPLHF
V gene: TRBV18
clone size: .
D gene: .
J gene: TRBJ1-6
CDR3 length: 18

CDR3 DNA: TGTGCCAGCAGCCCGGGGGGGGTTAATAATTCACCCCTCCACTTT
CDR3 protein: CASSPGGVNNSPLHF
V gene: TRBV7-9
clone size: few
D gene: .
J gene: TRBJ1-6
CDR3 length: 15

CDR3 DNA: TGTGCCAGCAGCGTCTCCTCTAGCGGGAGAACAGATACGCAGTATTTT
CDR3 protein: CASSVSSSGRTDTQYF
V gene: TRBV9
clone size: .
D gene: TRBD2
J gene: TRBJ2-3
CDR3 length: 16

CDR3 DNA: TGCGCCAGCAGCTTGTCGGGACAGGGGCCTTACGAGCAGTACTTC
CDR3 protein: CASSLSGQGPYEQYF
V gene: TRBV5-1
clone size: .
D gene: TRBD1
J gene: TRBJ2-7
CDR3 length: 15

CDR3 DNA: TGTGCCAACACCCGGGGGGGCCCCTCCTACGAGCAGTACTTC
CDR3 protein: CANTRGGPSYEQYF
V gene: TRBV28
clone size: .
D gene: TRBD2
J gene: TRBJ2-7
CDR3 length: 14

CDR3 DNA: TGTGCCAGCAGTTTAGGACTAGCGGGGATTCAAGAGACCCAGTACTTC
CDR3 protein: CASSLGLAGIQETQYF
V gene: TRBV28
clone size: .
D gene: TRBD2
J gene: TRBJ2-5
CDR3 length: 16

CDR3 DNA: TGTGCCAGCTCACCACTAGCGGACACAGATACGCAGTATTTT
CDR3 protein: CASSPLADTDTQYF
V gene: TRBV18
clone size: .
D gene: .
J gene: TRBJ2-3
CDR3 length: 14

CDR3 DNA: TGTGCCAGCACCGGGACAGGGGGCTTCTACGAGCAGTACTTC
CDR3 protein: CASTGTGGFYEQYF
V gene: TRBV19
clone size: .
D gene: TRBD1
J gene: TRBJ2-7
CDR3 length: 14

CDR3 DNA: TGTGCCAGCAGCCCCGGACTAGCGCCAACCTACGAGCAGTACTTC
CDR3 protein: CASSPGLAPTYEQYF
V gene: TRBV7-8
clone size: .
D gene: TRBD2
J gene: TRBJ2-7
CDR3 length: 15

CDR3 DNA: TGTGCCAGCACCTCGACTAGCGGGGGGGCCAATGAGCAGTTCTTC
CDR3 protein: CASTSTSGGANEQFF
V gene: TRBV6-1
clone size: few
D gene: TRBD2
J gene: TRBJ2-1
CDR3 length: 15

CDR3 DNA: TGTGCCAGCAGTTTTCATAGCGGGGGGGCCTACGAGCAGTACTTC
CDR3 protein: CASSFHSGGAYEQYF
V gene: TRBV27
clone size: .
D gene: TRBD2
J gene: TRBJ2-7
CDR3 length: 15

CDR3 DNA: TGTGCCAGCAGTTACTCTGGCAGTCATGGCACAGATACGCAGTATTTT
CDR3 protein: CASSYSGSHGTDTQYF
V gene: TRBV6-6
clone size: few
D gene: .
J gene: TRBJ2-3
CDR3 length: 16